The 17 T cell receptor beta chains below all came from one sample that was sequenced in a study of radiotherapy plus CTLA-4 blockade in lung cancer. The data were produced by immunoSEQ multiplex PCR, yet TCRdb's version contains in-frame clones alone and is incomplete. The table has some 78,000 clones, about 88% seen once. Sample: peripheral blood, taken from a patient treated with radiotherapy plus ipilimumab. The source of these receptors is a human donor with non-small cell lung cancer who had stable disease on radiotherapy plus ipilimumab.

The rearrangement joins TRBV28 to TRBJ1-5, with unresolved D. In germline, CDR1 is MDHEN, CDR2 SYDVKM. CDR3 length equals 15 residues. Trimming took off 8 bases at V and 3 bases at J, with 17 bases between the two ends. The CDR3 is CASASPGRINQPQHF. The CDR3 nucleotides are TGTGCCAGCGCCTCACCCGGACGGATCAATCAGCCCCAGCATTTT.

In its sample, this clone was seen a few times. The chain recombines TRBV5-8 with TRBJ1-3, with D hard to call. CDR1 is SGHTS and CDR2 is YDEGEE in the germline V gene. Trimming removed 4 bases at V and 0 bases at J, with 11 bases between. The CDR3 loop spans 15 amino acids. The CDR3 DNA reads as TGTGCCAGCAGCCAGGACGGGCTCTCTGGAAACACCATATATTTT. This translates into CASSQDGLSGNTIYF.

The J gene is TRBJ2-5, the V gene TRBV5-4; 8 bases match TRBD2. The CDR3 totals 17 residues. V trimming: 4 bases; J trimming: 2 bases; junction bases outside the gene matches: 13. Germline CDR1 reads SGHNT; CDR2 reads YYREEE (reference sequence). The CDR3 reads CASSPGVQRGNQETQYF. The CDR3 nucleotides are TGTGCCAGCAGCCCCGGGGTCCAGCGGGGGAATCAAGAGACCCAGTACTTC.

V and J are TRBV2 and TRBJ2-7; TRBD1 matches at 8 bases. Losses at the gene ends were 5 bases for V and 6 bases for J; bases not matched to a gene: 9. The CDR3 totals 14 residues. CDR1 is SNHLY and CDR2 is FYNNEI in the germline V gene. The CDR3 sequence is CASSPWTGQTEQYF. CDR3 DNA sequence: TGTGCCAGCAGTCCCTGGACAGGGCAGACCGAGCAGTACTTC.

Worth noting for this clone: Other DNA sequences from this sample encode an identical CDR3 as well. The chain carries TRBV5-1 and TRBJ2-7, with 9 nucleotides matching TRBD2. The length of the CDR3 is 15 residues. The germline V gene has CDR1 SGHRS and CDR2 YFSETQ. V was pared by 4 bases and J by 3 bases, with 8 bases of the junction left unmatched. The CDR3 is CASSGGRGGHYEQYF. DNA for the CDR3: TGCGCCAGCAGCGGAGGGCGGGGGGGCCACTACGAGCAGTACTTC.

This rearrangement joins TRBV30 to TRBJ1-3; 7 bases align to TRBD1. CDR1 GTSNPN and CDR2 SVGIG come from the germline V gene (reference sequence). The CDR3 spans 16 residues. The V gene end was trimmed by 0 bases and the J gene end by 1 base; junction bases not matched to a gene: 6. The CDR3: CAWSVVTGPSGNTIYF. The CDR3 DNA sequence: TGTGCCTGGAGTGTAGTGACAGGGCCTTCTGGAAACACCATATATTTT.

The V call is TRBV28, the J call TRBJ1-5, with D possibly matching TRBD1 (5 bases). Germline V CDR1 and CDR2: MDHEN, SYDVKM. There are 17 residues in the CDR3. With 5 bases removed from V and 2 bases from J, the gap between germline ends came to 19 bases. For the CDR3, the DNA is TGTGCCAGCAGTCAAGCCCAGGGTTTTGGGGGCAATCAGCCCCAGCATTTT. This sequence encodes CASSQAQGFGGNQPQHF. The variable domain in full, completed from reference TRBV28 and TRBJ1-5, reads DVKVTQSSRYLVKRTGEKVFLECVQDMDHENMFWYRQDPGLGLRLIYFSYDVKMKEKGDIPEGYSVSREKKERFSLILESASTNQTSMYLCASSQAQGFGGNQPQHFGDGTRLSIL.

CDR3 DNA: TGTGCCAGCAGCTTCACGGGACAGGGGAACACTGAAGCTTTCTTT. Translated: CASSFTGQGNTEAFF. V usage is TRBV7-8 and J usage is TRBJ1-1; 9 bases agree with TRBD1. The CDR3 spans 15 residues. Germline CDR1 SGHVS, CDR2 FQNEAQ. V lost 3 bases, J lost 1 base, and 3 bases stayed unmatched.

CDR3 sequence reads: CAISEVAGGGHEQFF. The CDR3 DNA sequence: TGTGCCATCAGCGAAGTAGCGGGAGGGGGCCATGAGCAGTTCTTC. The chain carries TRBV10-3 and TRBJ2-1; TRBD2 aligns across 11 bases. CDR1 ENHRY and CDR2 SYGVKD come from the germline V gene. This CDR3 comprises 15 residues. After removal of 6 bases from V and 8 bases from J, the junction contained 9 bases not matched to a gene.

This clone was recorded once. CDR3 nucleotides: TGTGCCAGCAGCCCCCAGGGTTGGGGCTCCTACAATGAGCAGTTCTTC. It codes for CASSPQGWGSYNEQFF. The chain joins TRBV9 to TRBJ2-1, with TRBD1 as a possible D gene (5 bases). Per germline, CDR1 SGDLS and CDR2 YYNGEE. The germline V and J ends were trimmed by 4 bases and 0 bases, with 14 bases remaining between them. The CDR3 extends over 16 amino acids.

This rearrangement joins TRBV7-9 to TRBJ1-6; perhaps TRBD1 as D (6 bases). This CDR3 comprises 14 residues. V lost 4 bases to trimming and J lost 7 bases, with 11 bases between them. Germline lookup yields CDR1 SEHNR and CDR2 FQNEAQ (reference sequence). CDR3 DNA sequence: TGTGCCAGCAGCTCCCAGGGGAGGAATTCACCCCTCCACTTT. Amino acids: CASSSQGRNSPLHF.

J is TRBJ1-3 and V is TRBV7-2; no firm D call. V was trimmed by 4 bases and J by 8 bases, leaving 9 bases between them. CDR3 length: 12 residues. The V gene's germline CDR1 is SGHTA and CDR2 FQGNSA. The CDR3 DNA reads as TGTGCCAGCAGCTCGGGAGCAGACACCATATATTTT. Translated, it gives CASSSGADTIYF.

The chain recombines TRBV19 with TRBJ2-1; 7 bases align to TRBD1. V was pared by 6 bases and J by 6 bases, with 8 bases of the junction left unmatched. This CDR3 contains 14 residues. Germline values: CDR1 LNHDA, CDR2 SQIVND (reference sequence). As DNA, the CDR3 is TGTGCCAGTAGAAGCAAGGGGGCTGGCAATGAGCAGTTCTTC. Amino acids: CASRSKGAGNEQFF.

The V gene is TRBV21-1, the J gene TRBJ2-5; TRBD1 is the table's D call and was not checked against the DNA. TRBV21-1 represents a pseudogene. The CDR3 consists of 16 residues. The CDR3 region has the DNA TGTGCCAGCAGCCCTAAAGTCAAGGACAGGGGGGTGGCCCAGTACTTC. This translates into CASSPKVKDRGVAQYF.

This chain links TRBV30 with TRBJ1-2, with D unclear. V lost 0 bases to trimming and J lost 4 bases, with 12 bases between them. There are 14 residues in the CDR3. Germline CDR1 reads GTSNPN; CDR2 reads SVGIG (reference sequence). CDR3 nucleotide sequence: TGTGCCTGGAGTGTACCTAGGACCATCTATGGCTACACCTTC. Protein sequence: CAWSVPRTIYGYTF.

This chain connects TRBV15 to TRBJ2-6; D call uncertain. V was pared by 4 bases and J by 1 base, with 23 bases between. The CDR3 has 20 residues. Germline V gene lookup returns CDR1 LNHNV and CDR2 YYDKDF (reference sequence). DNA of the CDR3: TGTGCCACCAGCACCCCCGGCGGCGCGAGCCGAACATCTGGGGCCAACGTCCTGACTTTC. It translates to CATSTPGGASRTSGANVLTF. The full variable domain, completed using reference TRBV15 and TRBJ2-6, is DAMVIQNPRYQVTQFGKPVTLSCSQTLNHNVMYWYQQKSSQAPKLLFHYYDKDFNNEADTPDNFQSRRPNTSFCFLDIRSPGLGDTAMYLCATSTPGGASRTSGANVLTFGAGSRLTVL.

This clone was found a few times. This rearrangement joins TRBV11-2 to TRBJ2-3; 7 bases are shared with TRBD1. Germline V gene sequence: CDR1 SGHAT, CDR2 FQNNGV. The length of the CDR3 is 15 residues. V lost 1 base to trimming and J lost 4 bases; unmatched junction nucleotides: 5. This CDR3 is CASSLADRPPDTQYF. CDR3 coding DNA: TGTGCCAGCAGCTTAGCGGACAGGCCCCCAGATACGCAGTATTTT.